This T cell receptor (beta chain) was documented in a study of post-analysis software for immune sequencing data (dated by TCRdb to about 2015). As for the study more broadly: Disease courses on record covered relapsing-remitting, secondary progressive and progressive-relapsing multiple sclerosis, though some patients had no subtype annotation. A subset of samples was prepared in parallel using single-end sample barcoding, then pooled and co-amplified after Illumina adapter ligation. The patient repertoires were compared against some twelve previously published healthy control repertoires obtained from donors aged 6 to 25 years. The study at large found these results: Normalized Chao1 diversity was significantly lower in multiple sclerosis patients than controls, suggesting substantial peripheral T-cell clonal expansion. Significantly higher frequencies in patients than in controls were found for five or six TRBV segments, including TRBV5-6, TRBV5-1 and TRBV20-1. The multiple sclerosis patient group was slightly younger than the control group. When samples were clustered directly using the F measure, samples prepared in the same batch co-clustered strongly, which prompted a batch-effect correction.

TCR beta repertoires were profiled from peripheral blood of roughly 13 young patients with multiple sclerosis to demonstrate the VDJtools post-analysis software. The multiple sclerosis patients were children and adolescents between about 6 and 16 years of age. Deletion took 5 bases off V and 4 bases off J, with a span of 15 bases between the germline ends. The CDR3 contains 15 residues, cysteine and phenylalanine counted. The DNA shown is the 45-base CDR3, in frame from base 1. For CDR1 and CDR2, the germline V gene (reference sequence) lists SEHNR and FQNEAQ. Note on this clonotype: Its specific antigen is unknown. Per-base qualities were not stored, and no clone one base away is much larger.

The library relied on PCR. Sequencing relied on an Illumina HiSeq 2500. To reduce PCR and sequencing biases, unique molecular identifiers were incorporated into the TCR beta cDNA libraries. Per 1 to 10 million input T cells, roughly 0.5 million cDNA molecules were obtained, such that each molecule approximated one T cell. The patient libraries were prepared and sequenced with the same protocol used for the earlier healthy control dataset. Within a given batch, samples were prepared together, multiplexed and sequenced on the same HiSeq lane. Per the original workflow: Raw barcoded reads were processed with MIGEC, discarding single-read molecular identifier groups before consensus assembly and CDR3 extraction. VDJtools was used for post-analysis of the clonotype tables, with diversity normalized by down-sampling every dataset to the smallest sample size. Repertoire overlap clustering matched CDR3 amino acid but not nucleotide sequences to correct batch-related cross-sample contamination. The public reads were run again by TCRdb, first through fastp at Q25 and then through MiXCR, and only productive beta chains were kept. Every distinct CDR3 protein forms one entry, paired with its most common genes and DNA. The V and J calls reflect TCRdb's pipeline rather than the authors' work. A total of approximately 690,000 distinct CDR3 sequences appear in this sample, roughly three fifths of them only once. 11% of the sample comes from the top ten.

The V gene is TRBV7-9 and the J gene is TRBJ1-5, and possibly TRBD1, on 5 matching bases. Sequenced sample: blood. The receptor was derived from a girl aged 2 to 9 with multiple sclerosis. In nucleotide form, the sequence is TGTGCCAGCAGCGCCGGCGCTGGGGGGAATCAGCCCCAGCATTTT. Its product reads: CASSAGAGGNQPQHF.